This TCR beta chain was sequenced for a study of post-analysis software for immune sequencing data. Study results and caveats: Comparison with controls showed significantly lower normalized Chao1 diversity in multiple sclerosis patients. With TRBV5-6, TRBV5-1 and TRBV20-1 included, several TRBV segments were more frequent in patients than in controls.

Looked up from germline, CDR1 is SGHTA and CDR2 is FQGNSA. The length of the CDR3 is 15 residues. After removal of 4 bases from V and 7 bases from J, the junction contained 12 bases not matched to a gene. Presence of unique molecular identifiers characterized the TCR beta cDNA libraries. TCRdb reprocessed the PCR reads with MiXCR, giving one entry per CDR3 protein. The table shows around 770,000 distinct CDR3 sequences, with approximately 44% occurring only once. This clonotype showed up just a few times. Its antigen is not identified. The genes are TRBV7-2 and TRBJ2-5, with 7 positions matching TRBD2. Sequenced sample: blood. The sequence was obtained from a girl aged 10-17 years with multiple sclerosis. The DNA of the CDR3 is TGTGCCAGCAGCTCCGACCCGACTAGCCCTTGGACCCAGTACTTC. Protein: CASSSDPTSPWTQYF.